This T cell receptor (beta chain) was captured by sequencing in a study of T cells after somatic rescue of genetic block. The CDR3 is 13 amino acids. V was cut by 8 bases and J by 4 bases, with 12 bases left in between. The germline V gene encodes CDR1 MNHEY and CDR2 SMNVEV (reference sequence). Only in-frame clones appear in the TCRdb table, and some are missing; sequencing was by immunoSEQ multiplex PCR. This table holds 85,000 to 100,000 clones, approximately 90% found once. In its sample, this clone was seen a few times. The sample was peripheral blood mononuclear cells (PBMCs). The J gene is TRBJ1-5, the V gene TRBV27; the D gene is possibly TRBD1 (5 bases). The sequence derives from a woman aged 18 to 35. The CDR3 protein is CASQGGRNQPQHF. The CDR3 DNA sequence: TGTGCCAGCCAGGGAGGGCGGAATCAGCCCCAGCATTTT.